The clone carrying this TCR beta chain was seen a handful of times. Its antigen is not identified. TCRdb re-derived calls from the 5' RACE reads in MiXCR, one entry per CDR3 protein. Here the sample spans about 190,000 distinct CDR3 sequences, 15% to 20% being singletons. These data originate in a study of identical twins. The study's findings and limits: Abundant beta clonotypes from cord blood had fewer insertions, unlike memory repertoires, which showed none.

Germline loops: CDR1 SGDLS, CDR2 YYNGEE. V lost 3 bases to trimming and J lost 3 bases; unmatched junction nucleotides: 6. The CDR3 contains 15 residues. In addition, the sample was reused for a study of T cells expressing NK-cell markers. From that study: Dominant NKG2C+ clonotype frequencies of roughly 1.0-8% of CD8+ T cells were measured in over five donors. A few donors showed these clonotypes also leading the CD3+CD56-NKG2C+ fraction.

This TCR came from a woman younger than 30 in good health. This chain joins TRBV9 and TRBJ2-7, with TRBD1 matching 10 bases. The sample comprised CD8+ T cells sorted from blood. The CDR3 sequence is CASSESGTGDYEQYF. Written as DNA, the CDR3 is TGTGCCAGCAGCGAGTCCGGGACAGGGGACTACGAGCAGTACTTC.